The rows below give T cell receptor beta chains drawn from one sample of a study of shared clonotypes between healthy human individuals. Assay used: immunoSEQ multiplex PCR; TCRdb lists only in-frame clones, some missing. Of over 2,000,000 clones detected, just over 90% appear once; the ten largest clones hold around 1.7%. The sample was naive CD8+ T cells from PBMCs. Receptor source: a young man in good health. Some clones in this sample may be carry-over from other donors' samples. CDR3s include the opening cysteine and the closing phenylalanine or tryptophan. D genes are given only for firm matches. Size values are once, few and many counts, or a class for expanded clones, and some rows have none.

clone size	CDR3 length	V gene	D gene	J gene	CDR3 DNA	CDR3 protein
NA	18	TRBV28	NA	TRBJ1-5	TGTGCCAGCAGTTTATCGACGACCAGGGGTTATAGCAATCAGCCCCAGCATTTT	CASSLSTTRGYSNQPQHF
NA	15	TRBV4-1	TRBD2	TRBJ2-7	TGCGCCAGCAGCGGCGCCAGCGGGGGCTCCTACGAGCAGTACTTC	CASSGASGGSYEQYF
NA	13	TRBV7-6	TRBD1	TRBJ2-7	TGTGCCAGCAGCCCGGGACAGGTTTACGAGCAGTACTTC	CASSPGQVYEQYF
NA	17	TRBV7-8	TRBD2	TRBJ2-5	TGTGCCAGCAGCTCCTCCGCGGGGGGAGCCTCCCGTGAGACCCAGTACTTC	CASSSSAGGASRETQYF
NA	13	TRBV5-5	NA	TRBJ1-1	TGTGCCAGCAGCCCCTTCGGGACCCCCGAAGCTTTCTTT	CASSPFGTPEAFF
NA	14	TRBV5-4	TRBD1	TRBJ2-5	TGTGCCAGCATGGCAGGGGGCGATGAAGAGACCCAGTACTTC	CASMAGGDEETQYF
NA	14	TRBV30	TRBD1	TRBJ2-1	TGTGCCTGGAGTATGACAGGGGCCCTGAATGAGCAGTTCTTC	CAWSMTGALNEQFF
NA	15	TRBV2	NA	TRBJ2-1	TGTGCCAGCAGTGAGTTTGGCGGGCGCCTCAATGAGCAGTTCTTC	CASSEFGGRLNEQFF
NA	13	TRBV27	NA	TRBJ2-1	TGTGCCAGCAGTTTATCCTCGACATATGAGCAGTTCTTC	CASSLSSTYEQFF
NA	13	TRBV6-1	TRBD1	TRBJ2-7	TGTGCCAGCACCGGGACAGGGCTGGACGAGCAGTACTTC	CASTGTGLDEQYF
NA	15	TRBV5-5	NA	TRBJ1-2	TGTGCCAGCAGGAACTATGACGCGCGACAGGATGGCTACACCTTC	CASRNYDARQDGYTF
NA	16	TRBV30	TRBD2	TRBJ2-7	TGTGCCTGGAGTACAAGGACTAGCGGGGCCTCCTACGAGCAGTACTTC	CAWSTRTSGASYEQYF
NA	11	TRBV29-1	NA	TRBJ1-1	TGCAGCGTTCGAGGGGGGCCTGAAGCTTTCTTT	CSVRGGPEAFF
NA	13	TRBV10-2	NA	TRBJ2-1	TGCGCCAGCAGCCTGGGATTGGGGGTTGAGCAGTTCTTC	CASSLGLGVEQFF
NA	13	TRBV11-2	NA	TRBJ2-7	TGTGCCAGCAGTCCGGGACCTTCCTACGAGCAGTACTTC	CASSPGPSYEQYF
NA	15	TRBV5-4	TRBD2	TRBJ2-7	TGTGCCAGCAGCTTTAGAACGGGAGGAACCTACGAGCAGTACTTC	CASSFRTGGTYEQYF
NA	13	TRBV7-8	NA	TRBJ1-1	TGTGCCAGCAGCGCCCCAAGGGTCACTGAAGCTTTCTTT	CASSAPRVTEAFF
NA	15	TRBV7-2	NA	TRBJ2-7	TGTGCCAGCAGCTTAGGGTTAGGTCTAGTGTCCGAGCAGTACTTC	CASSLGLGLVSEQYF
NA	15	TRBV7-6	TRBD2	TRBJ2-2	TGTGCCAGCAGCTTAGATGGTAGCGGGAGCGGGGAGCTGTTTTTT	CASSLDGSGSGELFF
NA	15	TRBV19	TRBD1	TRBJ1-4	TGTGCCAGTAGTCAACAGGGGGCGGAGGTTGAAAAACTGTTTTTT	CASSQQGAEVEKLFF
NA	13	TRBV7-3	NA	TRBJ2-5	TGTGCCAGCAGCTTAACGGACAAAGAGACCCAGTACTTC	CASSLTDKETQYF
NA	13	TRBV28	NA	TRBJ2-7	TGTGCCAGTACTCATCGGGAGTTTTACGAGCAGTACTTC	CASTHREFYEQYF
NA	19	TRBV5-6	TRBD1	TRBJ1-2	TGTGCCAGCAGCTGGGGGACCGGGACAGATCGAACTACGTACTATGGCTACACCTTC	CASSWGTGTDRTTYYGYTF
NA	15	TRBV9	TRBD2	TRBJ2-3	TGTGCCAGCAGTATACTAGCGGTTGGGACAGATACGCAGTATTTT	CASSILAVGTDTQYF
NA	16	TRBV27	TRBD2	TRBJ2-1	TGTGCCAGCAGTCGTCGCGGGAGGGCCCGGCTCGATGAGCAGTTCTTC	CASSRRGRARLDEQFF
NA	16	TRBV7-9	NA	TRBJ1-3	TGTGCCAGCAGCCCGGACACGGAAGGCTCTGGAAACACCATATATTTT	CASSPDTEGSGNTIYF
NA	13	TRBV27	NA	TRBJ2-7	TGTGCCAGCAGTTTAGATCGGGTAGGCGAGCAGTACTTC	CASSLDRVGEQYF
NA	16	TRBV9	TRBD1	TRBJ1-2	TGTGCCAGCAGCGGAACAGGGGGCGAACTTAAAGATGGCTACACCTTC	CASSGTGGELKDGYTF
NA	15	TRBV9	NA	TRBJ2-5	TGTGCCAGCAGCCAGGGGAGCGGTCTCCAAGAGACCCAGTACTTC	CASSQGSGLQETQYF
NA	15	TRBV5-1	NA	TRBJ2-6	TGCGCCAGCAGCTTGCAGGGAAGAGGGGCCAACGTCCTGACTTTC	CASSLQGRGANVLTF
NA	13	TRBV19	NA	TRBJ2-1	TGTGCCAGTAGCGCGGACTCCTACAATGAGCAGTTCTTC	CASSADSYNEQFF
NA	15	TRBV9	TRBD2	TRBJ2-5	TGTGCCAGCAGGGATCCGCGGGAGGGGGAAGAGACCCAGTACTTC	CASRDPREGEETQYF
NA	11	TRBV6-5	NA	TRBJ2-3	TGTGCCAGCAGCCACGGGGATACGCAGTATTTT	CASSHGDTQYF
NA	16	TRBV27	TRBD1	TRBJ2-3	TGTGCCAGCAGGCCCGTCCCGGGACAGGGGACAAAGGCGCAGTATTTT	CASRPVPGQGTKAQYF
NA	18	TRBV7-9	TRBD1	TRBJ2-2	TGTGCCAGCAGACCCCCGGGACAGGGGGACCAAAACACCGGGGAGCTGTTTTTT	CASRPPGQGDQNTGELFF
NA	14	TRBV6-6	NA	TRBJ1-5	TGTGCCAGCAGTTACTCGCACTCAGGGCAGCCCCAGCATTTT	CASSYSHSGQPQHF
NA	14	TRBV15	NA	TRBJ1-5	TGTGCCACCAGCAGAGGATCGGGTGGACAGCCCCAGCATTTT	CATSRGSGGQPQHF
NA	17	TRBV2	NA	TRBJ2-2	TGTGCCAGCAGTGACTGGGGCCTCAACGCGAACACCGGGGAGCTGTTTTTT	CASSDWGLNANTGELFF
NA	16	TRBV4-1	TRBD1	TRBJ1-1	TGCGCCAGCAGCCAACCTTTCGGACAGGGGAACACTGAAGCTTTCTTT	CASSQPFGQGNTEAFF
NA	17	TRBV5-6	NA	TRBJ2-3	TGTGCCAGCAGCTTGGGGAGTCCCTCCCTTAACACAGATACGCAGTATTTT	CASSLGSPSLNTDTQYF
NA	12	TRBV27	NA	TRBJ1-2	TGTGCCAGCAGTAGGGGAGGGTATGGCTACACCTTC	CASSRGGYGYTF
NA	13	TRBV13	NA	TRBJ1-1	TGTGCCAGCAGCTTCCCTGGGAACACTGAAGCTTTCTTT	CASSFPGNTEAFF
once	13	TRBV4-1	NA	TRBJ2-3	TGCGCCAGCAGCCAAGTGGGGTCAGATACGCAGTATTTT	CASSQVGSDTQYF
NA	15	TRBV27	NA	TRBJ1-3	TGTGCCAGCAGTTTATCTCGGGGGCTCCTAAACACCATATATTTT	CASSLSRGLLNTIYF
NA	13	TRBV7-9	NA	TRBJ1-1	TGTGCCAGCAGCTTTCCCCCCCGTGACACTTTTTCTTTT	CASSFPPRDTFSF
NA	15	TRBV27	TRBD1	TRBJ2-7	TGTGCCAGCAGTACCACCGGGACAGGGAGGGGCGAGCAGTACTTC	CASSTTGTGRGEQYF
NA	15	TRBV7-2	NA	TRBJ2-7	TGTGCCAGCAGCTTAGTGGGAATGGCTTCGTACGAGCAGTACTTC	CASSLVGMASYEQYF
NA	17	TRBV15	NA	TRBJ1-5	TGTGCCACCAGCAGACCAATTCAGGGGCTTTCCAATCAGCCCCAGCATTTT	CATSRPIQGLSNQPQHF
NA	15	TRBV28	NA	TRBJ2-7	TGTGCCAGCAGTCTGAAAACAGGATTCAATTACGAGCAGTACTTC	CASSLKTGFNYEQYF
NA	13	TRBV27	NA	TRBJ1-2	TGCGCCAGCAGTTTAGAGACAGGCTATGGCTACACCTTC	CASSLETGYGYTF
NA	13	TRBV7-2	NA	TRBJ1-1	TGTGCCAGCAGCTTAGGAAGTGGGACTGAAGCTTTCTTT	CASSLGSGTEAFF
NA	13	TRBV11-2	NA	TRBJ2-1	TGTGCCAGCAGCTTAGAACCCATCAATGAGCAGTTCTTC	CASSLEPINEQFF
NA	13	TRBV11-2	NA	TRBJ1-1	TGTGCCAGCAGCTTAGAGAATTGGGGCCGGGCTTTCTTT	CASSLENWGRAFF
NA	14	TRBV28	NA	TRBJ2-7	TGTGCCAGCAGATTCTCAGGGGTTCCCTACGAGCAGTACTTC	CASRFSGVPYEQYF
NA	16	TRBV4-1	TRBD1	TRBJ1-1	TGCGCCAGCAGCCACCCAGGGGGCCCCATGAACACTGAAGCTTTCTTT	CASSHPGGPMNTEAFF
NA	17	TRBV5-5	NA	TRBJ1-3	TGTGCCAGCAGCTTAGATTGGCCAGGCTTCTCTGGAAACACCATATATTTT	CASSLDWPGFSGNTIYF
NA	16	TRBV28	NA	TRBJ2-7	TGTGCCAGCAGTTTCAGCTATGGGGGGCTCTTGGCCGAGCAGTACTTC	CASSFSYGGLLAEQYF